This T cell receptor beta chain was sequenced during a study of cytomegalovirus exposure and HLA in healthy donors. With 60 Vbeta and 13 Jbeta primers, the PCR was carried out. Assay used: immunoSEQ multiplex PCR; TCRdb lists only in-frame clones, some missing. The sample lists about 170,000 clones; over 65% were seen once. CDR1 SGHNT and CDR2 YYREEE come from the germline V gene (reference sequence). The CDR3 totals 14 residues. V gave up 4 bases and J gave up 6 bases; unmatched junction bases: 5. The chain links TRBV5-4 to TRBJ1-4; 8 positions agree with TRBD1. The TCR sequence derives from a female donor in good health and CMV-seronegative. The sample was PBMCs. DNA of the CDR3: TGTGCCAGCAGCGAACAGGGGGTCGATGAAAAACTGTTTTTT. It translates to CASSEQGVDEKLFF.